The present entry profiles one TCR beta chain with its context. Its antigen is unknown. This entry is derived from a study of cytomegalovirus exposure and HLA in healthy donors. Broader study findings: In vitro checks showed that a few CMV-associated chains really do target CMV antigens. Overall, roughly 150 TCR beta chains were annotated as cytomegalovirus-associated. Most TCRs appeared rarely, but some public TCRs recurred in many donors.

Sequenced by immunoSEQ multiplex PCR; TCRdb stores in-frame clones only, minus some. The table lists fewer than 400,000 clones, about nine tenths of them singletons, with over 0.8% in the top ten. An approximately 130-subject validation cohort, separate from the 666-subject first cohort, supplied the donors. The CDR3 is 13 amino acids. Trimming left V 2 bases short and J 2 bases short, with 7 bases between. Germline lookup yields CDR1 SNHLY and CDR2 FYNNEI. The specimen sequenced was PBMCs. The origin of this receptor is a woman under 30 in good health and CMV-seronegative. The chain is built from TRBV2 and TRBJ2-7, with D uncertain. CDR3 in DNA: TGTGCCAGCAGTGAACTATTAACCTACGAGCAGTACTTC. The encoded protein is CASSELLTYEQYF.